Listed below are T cell receptor beta chains from one sample, sequenced in a study of T-cell memory formation after mild COVID-19. TCRdb called the 5' RACE reads again in MiXCR, with one record for every CDR3 protein. This table has just under 150,000 distinct CDR3 sequences, 6% to 6.5% appearing once. The specimen was PBMCs or a T cell subset sorted from them (not recorded which). The receptors originated from an adult woman who had mild COVID-19 (a few samples of this study predate the infection). Cell type and time point are not known. Both conserved end residues are part of each CDR3. The order of the fields is J gene, V gene, clone size, D gene, CDR3 DNA, CDR3 protein. A D gene is named only where the DNA matches it firmly. Some rows have no size entry. The others give once, few or many, or a class for an expanded clone.

j_call: TRBJ2-3; v_call: TRBV12-3/TRBV12-4; clone_size: many; d_call: TRBD2; cdr3_nt: TGTGCCAGCAGTGCGGGAGAGGCAGATACGCAGTATTTT; cdr3_aa: CASSAGEADTQYF
j_call: TRBJ2-1; v_call: TRBV5-6; clone_size: .; d_call: .; cdr3_nt: TGTGCCAGCAGCTTCGTAGGAGAGAATGAGCAGTTCTTC; cdr3_aa: CASSFVGENEQFF
j_call: TRBJ2-3; v_call: TRBV19; clone_size: .; d_call: .; cdr3_nt: TGTGCCAGTAGCCAGCGGAACACAGATACGCAGTATTTT; cdr3_aa: CASSQRNTDTQYF
j_call: TRBJ1-2; v_call: TRBV7-8; clone_size: .; d_call: TRBD1; cdr3_nt: TGTGCCAGCAGCTCAGGGGGGCGAGGGGGTTTGGTAGGCTACACCTTC; cdr3_aa: CASSSGGRGGLVGYTF
j_call: TRBJ2-7; v_call: TRBV9; clone_size: many; d_call: TRBD1; cdr3_nt: TGTGCCAGCAGCGGTGGACAGGGGGCGAACGAGCAGTACTTC; cdr3_aa: CASSGGQGANEQYF
j_call: TRBJ2-1; v_call: TRBV5-1; clone_size: many; d_call: TRBD1; cdr3_nt: TGCGCCAGCAGCCCCGGACAGGTCCTGTCCTACAATGAGCAGTTCTTC; cdr3_aa: CASSPGQVLSYNEQFF
j_call: TRBJ1-2; v_call: TRBV3-1; clone_size: few; d_call: .; cdr3_nt: TGTGCCAGCAGCCAAGATTTAGTCTTCGGAGGCTACACCTTC; cdr3_aa: CASSQDLVFGGYTF
j_call: TRBJ2-1; v_call: TRBV7-8; clone_size: few; d_call: .; cdr3_nt: TGTGCCAGCAGCTTAGAAGAGGGATCCTACAATGAGCAGTTCTTC; cdr3_aa: CASSLEEGSYNEQFF
j_call: TRBJ1-2; v_call: TRBV7-6; clone_size: few; d_call: .; cdr3_nt: TGTGCCAGCAGCTTAGGGTGGACCTATGGCTACACCTTC; cdr3_aa: CASSLGWTYGYTF
j_call: TRBJ2-7; v_call: TRBV5-1; clone_size: many; d_call: .; cdr3_nt: TGCGCCAGCAGCTTTTCGGGGGCCTCCTACGAGCAGTACTTC; cdr3_aa: CASSFSGASYEQYF
j_call: TRBJ2-5; v_call: TRBV5-1; clone_size: many; d_call: TRBD1; cdr3_nt: TGCGCCAGCAGTCCCGACAGGGGCCGGTCGGAGACCCAGTACTTC; cdr3_aa: CASSPDRGRSETQYF
j_call: TRBJ2-1; v_call: TRBV12-3/TRBV12-4; clone_size: many; d_call: TRBD1; cdr3_nt: TGTGCCAGCACCCCCCGGACAGGGACGGATGAGCAGTTCTTC; cdr3_aa: CASTPRTGTDEQFF
j_call: TRBJ2-1; v_call: TRBV6-4; clone_size: many; d_call: .; cdr3_nt: TGTGCCAGCAGTCCGGCGGGGGCACCCTACAATGAGCAGTTCTTC; cdr3_aa: CASSPAGAPYNEQFF
j_call: TRBJ1-6; v_call: TRBV11-2; clone_size: many; d_call: TRBD1; cdr3_nt: TGTGCCAGCAGCTACGACAGGGTTTCACCCCTCCACTTT; cdr3_aa: CASSYDRVSPLHF
j_call: TRBJ2-1; v_call: TRBV29-1; clone_size: .; d_call: .; cdr3_nt: TGCAGCGTTGAAGGTTTCGCGGGAAACAATGAGCAGTTCTTC; cdr3_aa: CSVEGFAGNNEQFF
j_call: TRBJ1-1; v_call: TRBV19; clone_size: few; d_call: .; cdr3_nt: TGTGCCAGTAATCCCCGAGGACAGAACACGGGAAGGGCTGAAGCTTTCTTT; cdr3_aa: CASNPRGQNTGRAEAFF
j_call: TRBJ2-1; v_call: TRBV5-1; clone_size: .; d_call: TRBD1; cdr3_nt: TGCGCCAGCAGTCGGACAGGGTGGGGTAATGAGCAGTTCTTC; cdr3_aa: CASSRTGWGNEQFF
j_call: TRBJ2-5; v_call: TRBV2; clone_size: few; d_call: .; cdr3_nt: TGTGCCAGCAGTGAGGGCGAGGTTGGGCCTCAAGAGACCCAGTACTTC; cdr3_aa: CASSEGEVGPQETQYF
j_call: TRBJ1-5; v_call: TRBV20-1; clone_size: .; d_call: .; cdr3_nt: TGCAGTGCTAGAGATTCGGGGGTGACGAGTCAGCCCCAGCATTTT; cdr3_aa: CSARDSGVTSQPQHF
j_call: TRBJ1-1; v_call: TRBV6-1; clone_size: few; d_call: TRBD1; cdr3_nt: TGTGCCAGCAGTGATCGGACAGGGACGAACACTGAAGCTTTCTTT; cdr3_aa: CASSDRTGTNTEAFF
j_call: TRBJ2-7; v_call: TRBV5-1; clone_size: many; d_call: .; cdr3_nt: TGCGCCAGCAGCTTCGGCGGATTCTCCTACGAGCAGTACTTC; cdr3_aa: CASSFGGFSYEQYF
j_call: TRBJ2-5; v_call: TRBV24-1; clone_size: .; d_call: TRBD1; cdr3_nt: TGTGCCACCAGTACCCGGACAGGGCCCTCGGAGACCCAGTACTTC; cdr3_aa: CATSTRTGPSETQYF
j_call: TRBJ2-4; v_call: TRBV7-9; clone_size: few; d_call: TRBD2; cdr3_nt: TGTGCCAGCAGCTTAGCGACGACTAGCGGGGGGAACATTCAGTACTTC; cdr3_aa: CASSLATTSGGNIQYF
j_call: TRBJ2-4; v_call: TRBV5-1; clone_size: .; d_call: .; cdr3_nt: TGCGCCAGCAGCTTGGAGTCTGGGCCCCGGGGTTTGTACTTC; cdr3_aa: CASSLESGPRGLYF
j_call: TRBJ2-7; v_call: TRBV18; clone_size: many; d_call: TRBD2; cdr3_nt: TGTGCCAGCTCACCCCGCGGGGGGGAGACACAGGGGCCACTCTACGAGCAGTACTTC; cdr3_aa: CASSPRGGETQGPLYEQYF
j_call: TRBJ2-3; v_call: TRBV12-3/TRBV12-4; clone_size: .; d_call: .; cdr3_nt: TGTGCCAGCAGTCACCGCGGTACGCTGCGCACAGATACGCAGTATTTT; cdr3_aa: CASSHRGTLRTDTQYF
j_call: TRBJ1-6; v_call: TRBV18; clone_size: many; d_call: .; cdr3_nt: TGTGCCAGCTCACCAAAGGCGCAGGATTCACCCCTCCACTTT; cdr3_aa: CASSPKAQDSPLHF
j_call: TRBJ2-7; v_call: TRBV20-1; clone_size: many; d_call: TRBD2; cdr3_nt: TGCAGTGCTAGAGACCGGACTAGACCCTACGAGCAGTACTTC; cdr3_aa: CSARDRTRPYEQYF
j_call: TRBJ2-3; v_call: TRBV12-3/TRBV12-4; clone_size: .; d_call: .; cdr3_nt: TGTGCCAGCAGTACGACAGTTTCGGGCACAGATACGCAGTATTTT; cdr3_aa: CASSTTVSGTDTQYF
j_call: TRBJ1-6; v_call: TRBV12-3/TRBV12-4; clone_size: many; d_call: TRBD1; cdr3_nt: TGTGCCAGCAGTTTAGTAACCGGGACAGGATATAATTCACCCCTCCACTTT; cdr3_aa: CASSLVTGTGYNSPLHF
j_call: TRBJ2-3; v_call: TRBV5-5; clone_size: few; d_call: .; cdr3_nt: TGTGCCAGCAGCTTTCAGGGAAGCACAGATACGCAGTATTTT; cdr3_aa: CASSFQGSTDTQYF
j_call: TRBJ2-7; v_call: TRBV18; clone_size: few; d_call: TRBD2; cdr3_nt: TGTGCCAGCAGCAGGGAGGGCGAGCAGTACTTC; cdr3_aa: CASSREGEQYF
j_call: TRBJ1-2; v_call: TRBV4-1; clone_size: few; d_call: .; cdr3_nt: TGCGCCAGCAGCCAAGGCCCCCTCCAGGTTCTTAACTATGGCTACACCTTC; cdr3_aa: CASSQGPLQVLNYGYTF
j_call: TRBJ1-6; v_call: TRBV27; clone_size: many; d_call: TRBD1; cdr3_nt: TGTGCCAGCAGTCCGGGACAGGGTTTTGCCTATAATTCACCCCTCCACTTT; cdr3_aa: CASSPGQGFAYNSPLHF
j_call: TRBJ1-1; v_call: TRBV6-5; clone_size: .; d_call: TRBD1; cdr3_nt: TGTGCCAGCAGTTGGGGACAGAAGAACACTGAAGCTTTCTTT; cdr3_aa: CASSWGQKNTEAFF
j_call: TRBJ2-5; v_call: TRBV10-3; clone_size: many; d_call: .; cdr3_nt: TGTGCCATCACCCCGGGATACCAAGAGACCCAGTACTTC; cdr3_aa: CAITPGYQETQYF
j_call: TRBJ2-7; v_call: TRBV12-3/TRBV12-4; clone_size: once; d_call: TRBD1; cdr3_nt: TGTGCCAGCAGTCCGGGGACAGGGATAGGGCACGAGCAGTACTTC; cdr3_aa: CASSPGTGIGHEQYF
j_call: TRBJ2-7; v_call: TRBV25-1; clone_size: few; d_call: TRBD1; cdr3_nt: TGTGCCAGCAACCCCGGGACAGGGGTATACCTCTACGAGCAGTACTTC; cdr3_aa: CASNPGTGVYLYEQYF
j_call: TRBJ2-1; v_call: TRBV12-3/TRBV12-4; clone_size: .; d_call: TRBD2; cdr3_nt: TGTGCCAGCAGTTTAAGGGCTAGCGGGATTGCCTACAATGAGCAGTTCTTC; cdr3_aa: CASSLRASGIAYNEQFF
j_call: TRBJ2-3; v_call: TRBV24-1; clone_size: .; d_call: TRBD1; cdr3_nt: TGTGCCACCAGTGATTGGACAGGGGCGAGCACAGATACGCAGTATTTT; cdr3_aa: CATSDWTGASTDTQYF
j_call: TRBJ2-3; v_call: TRBV11-2; clone_size: many; d_call: TRBD1; cdr3_nt: TGTGCCAGCAGCCCGCAACAGGGGGGCGCAACAGATACGCAGTATTTT; cdr3_aa: CASSPQQGGATDTQYF
j_call: TRBJ2-5; v_call: TRBV5-1; clone_size: .; d_call: .; cdr3_nt: TGCGCCAGCACGGACCCACGGGATCAAGAGACCCAGTACTTC; cdr3_aa: CASTDPRDQETQYF
j_call: TRBJ2-7; v_call: TRBV20-1; clone_size: .; d_call: .; cdr3_nt: TGCAGTGCTAGAGTTAGCGGTTACGAGCAGTACTTC; cdr3_aa: CSARVSGYEQYF
j_call: TRBJ1-5; v_call: TRBV30; clone_size: many; d_call: .; cdr3_nt: TGTGCCTGGACCCAAGGAGGGGGTACGAGCAATCAGCCCCAGCATTTT; cdr3_aa: CAWTQGGGTSNQPQHF
j_call: TRBJ2-5; v_call: TRBV5-1; clone_size: .; d_call: .; cdr3_nt: TGCGCCAGCAGCGGCGGGACTCACCAAGAGACCCAGTACTTC; cdr3_aa: CASSGGTHQETQYF